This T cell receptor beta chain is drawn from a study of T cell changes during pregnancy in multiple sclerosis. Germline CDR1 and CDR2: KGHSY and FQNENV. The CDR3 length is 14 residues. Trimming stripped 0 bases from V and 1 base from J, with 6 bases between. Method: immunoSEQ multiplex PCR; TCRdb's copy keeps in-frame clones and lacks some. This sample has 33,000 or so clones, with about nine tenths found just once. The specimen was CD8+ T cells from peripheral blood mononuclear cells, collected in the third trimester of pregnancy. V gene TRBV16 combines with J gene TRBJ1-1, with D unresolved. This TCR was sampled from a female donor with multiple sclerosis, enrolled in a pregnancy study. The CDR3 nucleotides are TGTGCCAGCAGCCAATCTCTCGGGAACACTGAAGCTTTCTTT. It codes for CASSQSLGNTEAFF.